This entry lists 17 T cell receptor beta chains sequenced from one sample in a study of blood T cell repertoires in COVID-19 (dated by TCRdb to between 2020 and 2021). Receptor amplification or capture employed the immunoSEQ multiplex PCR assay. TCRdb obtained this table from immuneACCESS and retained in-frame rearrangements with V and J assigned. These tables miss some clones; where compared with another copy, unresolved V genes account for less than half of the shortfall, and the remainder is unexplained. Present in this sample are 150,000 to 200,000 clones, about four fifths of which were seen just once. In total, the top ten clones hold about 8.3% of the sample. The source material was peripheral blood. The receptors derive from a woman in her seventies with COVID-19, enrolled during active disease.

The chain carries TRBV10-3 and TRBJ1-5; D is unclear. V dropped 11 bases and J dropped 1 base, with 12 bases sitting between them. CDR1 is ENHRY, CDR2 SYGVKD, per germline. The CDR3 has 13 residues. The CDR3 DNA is TGTGCCGCCAGCGAGGCGAGCAATCAGCCCCAGCATTTT. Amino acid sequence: CAASEASNQPQHF.

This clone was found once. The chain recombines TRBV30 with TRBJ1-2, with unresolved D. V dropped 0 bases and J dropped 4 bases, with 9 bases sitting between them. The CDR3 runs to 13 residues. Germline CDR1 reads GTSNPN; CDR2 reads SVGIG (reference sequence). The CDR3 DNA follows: TGTGCCTGGAGTGTAAGCAGGTTCTATGGCTACACCTTC. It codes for CAWSVSRFYGYTF.

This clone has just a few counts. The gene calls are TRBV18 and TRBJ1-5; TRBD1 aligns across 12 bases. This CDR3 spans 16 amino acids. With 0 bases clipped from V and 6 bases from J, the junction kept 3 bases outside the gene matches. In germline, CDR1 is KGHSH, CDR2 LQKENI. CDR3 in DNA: TGTGCCAGCTCACCACCTTTGGGACAGGGGGCTCAGCCCCAGCATTTT. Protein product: CASSPPLGQGAQPQHF.

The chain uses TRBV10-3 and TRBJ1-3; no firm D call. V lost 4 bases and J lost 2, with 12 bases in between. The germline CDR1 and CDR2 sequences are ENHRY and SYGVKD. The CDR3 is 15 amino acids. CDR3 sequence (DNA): TGTGCCATCAGTGCCGGGGATAACGCTGGAAACACCATATATTTT. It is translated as CAISAGDNAGNTIYF.

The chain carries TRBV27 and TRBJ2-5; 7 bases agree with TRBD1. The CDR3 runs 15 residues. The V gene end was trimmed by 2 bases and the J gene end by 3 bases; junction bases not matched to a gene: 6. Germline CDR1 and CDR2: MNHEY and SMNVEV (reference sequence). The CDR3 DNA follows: TGTGCCAGCAGTTTAAAGGGGGCTGTTAAAGAGACCCAGTACTTC. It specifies CASSLKGAVKETQYF.

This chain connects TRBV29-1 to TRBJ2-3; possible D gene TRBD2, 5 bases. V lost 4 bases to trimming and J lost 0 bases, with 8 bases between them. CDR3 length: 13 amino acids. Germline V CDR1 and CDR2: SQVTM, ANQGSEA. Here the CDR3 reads CSVASSSTDTQYF. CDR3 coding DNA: TGCAGCGTTGCTAGCTCTAGCACAGATACGCAGTATTTT.

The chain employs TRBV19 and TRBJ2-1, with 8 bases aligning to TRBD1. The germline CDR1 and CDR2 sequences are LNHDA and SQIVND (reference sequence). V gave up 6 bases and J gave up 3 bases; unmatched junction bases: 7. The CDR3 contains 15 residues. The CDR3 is CASSLGQGIYNEQFF. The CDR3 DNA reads TGTGCCAGTAGCCTAGGACAGGGTATCTACAATGAGCAGTTCTTC.

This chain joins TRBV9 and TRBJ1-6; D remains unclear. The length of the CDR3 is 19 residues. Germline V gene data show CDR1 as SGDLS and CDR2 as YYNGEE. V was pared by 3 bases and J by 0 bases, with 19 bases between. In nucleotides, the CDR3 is TGTGCCAGCAGCGACGGCTCGTGGACTTCGAGCTCCTATAATTCACCCCTCCACTTT. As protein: CASSDGSWTSSSYNSPLHF.

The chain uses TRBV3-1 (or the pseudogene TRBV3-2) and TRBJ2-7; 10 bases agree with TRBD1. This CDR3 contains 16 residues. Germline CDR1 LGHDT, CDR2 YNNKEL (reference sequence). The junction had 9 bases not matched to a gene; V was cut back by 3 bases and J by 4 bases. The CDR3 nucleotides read TGTGCCAGCAGCCACAGTGACAGGGGGCGAGTATACGAGCAGTACTTC. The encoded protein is CASSHSDRGRVYEQYF.

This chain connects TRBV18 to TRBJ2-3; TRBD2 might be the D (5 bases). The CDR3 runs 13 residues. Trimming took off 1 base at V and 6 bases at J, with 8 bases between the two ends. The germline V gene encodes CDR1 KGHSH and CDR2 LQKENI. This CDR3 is CASSPLGGDTQYF. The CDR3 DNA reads TGTGCCAGCTCACCACTGGGCGGGGATACGCAGTATTTT.

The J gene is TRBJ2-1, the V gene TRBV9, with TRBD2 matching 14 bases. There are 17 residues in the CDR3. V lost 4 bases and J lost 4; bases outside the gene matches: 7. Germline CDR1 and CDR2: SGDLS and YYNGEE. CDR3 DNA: TGTGCCAGCAGCCCCCGACTAGCGGGAGGGCCATACAATGAGCAGTTCTTC. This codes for CASSPRLAGGPYNEQFF.

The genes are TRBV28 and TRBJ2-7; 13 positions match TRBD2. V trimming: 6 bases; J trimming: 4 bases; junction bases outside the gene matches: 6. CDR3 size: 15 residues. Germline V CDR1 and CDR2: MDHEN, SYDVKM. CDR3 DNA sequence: TGTGCCAGCAGGCGGACTAGCGGGAGCCCATACGAGCAGTACTTC. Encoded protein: CASRRTSGSPYEQYF.

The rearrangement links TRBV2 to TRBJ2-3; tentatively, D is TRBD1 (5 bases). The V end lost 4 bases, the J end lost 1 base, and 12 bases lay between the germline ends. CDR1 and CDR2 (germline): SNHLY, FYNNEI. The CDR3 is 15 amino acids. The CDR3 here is CASSGQPFGTDTQYF. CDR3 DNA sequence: TGTGCCAGCAGTGGACAGCCCTTCGGCACAGATACGCAGTATTTT.

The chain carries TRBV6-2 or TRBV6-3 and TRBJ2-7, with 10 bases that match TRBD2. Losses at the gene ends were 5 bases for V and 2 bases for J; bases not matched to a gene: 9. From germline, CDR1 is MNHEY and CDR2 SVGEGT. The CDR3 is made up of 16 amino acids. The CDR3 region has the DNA TGTGCCAGCAGTCCCGTCCCCGGGACTAGCGCCTACGAGCAGTACTTC. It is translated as CASSPVPGTSAYEQYF.

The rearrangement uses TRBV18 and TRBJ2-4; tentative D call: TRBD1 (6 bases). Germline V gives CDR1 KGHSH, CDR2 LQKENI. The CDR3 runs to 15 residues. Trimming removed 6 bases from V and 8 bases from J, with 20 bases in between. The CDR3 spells CASSRADRSGDIQYF. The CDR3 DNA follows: TGTGCCAGCTCCCGTGCCGACAGGTCTGGGGACATTCAGTACTTC.

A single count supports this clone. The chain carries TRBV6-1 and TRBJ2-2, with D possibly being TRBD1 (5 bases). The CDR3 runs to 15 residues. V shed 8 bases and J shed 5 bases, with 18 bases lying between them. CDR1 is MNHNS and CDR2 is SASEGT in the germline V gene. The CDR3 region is CASGERLQETGELFF. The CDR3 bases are TGTGCCAGCGGAGAACGATTACAGGAGACCGGGGAGCTGTTTTTT.

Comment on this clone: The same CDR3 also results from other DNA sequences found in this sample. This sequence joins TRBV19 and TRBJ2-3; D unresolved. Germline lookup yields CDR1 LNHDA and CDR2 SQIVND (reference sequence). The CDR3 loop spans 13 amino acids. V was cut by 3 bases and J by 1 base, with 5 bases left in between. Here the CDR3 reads CASSMRGTDTQYF. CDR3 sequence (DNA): TGTGCCAGTAGTATGCGAGGCACAGATACGCAGTATTTT.